The rows below give T cell receptor beta chains drawn from one sample of a study of PD-L1 blockade in urothelial cancer. Clones were sequenced by immunoSEQ multiplex PCR, and TCRdb holds only the in-frame ones, with some missing. This table has about 86,000 clones, approximately 87% appearing once. Sample: PBMCs, taken around atezolizumab (anti-PD-L1) treatment. All receptors derive from a man aged 60-69 years with urothelial cancer. The CDR3 runs from the conserved cysteine through the conserved F or W. Fields, in order: V gene, D gene, clone size, J gene, CDR3 protein, CDR3 DNA. The D gene is left open where the match is weak. Clone size is stated in some rows and not others, as once, few, many or a class when expanded.

V: TRBV19; D: NA; size: NA; J: TRBJ1-4; CDR3: CASRTSKPDSENEKLFF; DNA: TGTGCCAGTAGGACCTCTAAACCCGACAGCGAAAATGAAAAACTGTTTTTT
V: TRBV5-1; D: NA; size: NA; J: TRBJ2-6; CDR3: CASTNMDSHSGANVLTF; DNA: TGCGCCAGCACCAATATGGACAGCCACTCTGGGGCCAACGTCCTGACTTTC
V: TRBV15; D: NA; size: once; J: TRBJ2-6; CDR3: CATSSSVWSGANVLTF; DNA: TGTGCCACCAGCAGTTCAGTCTGGTCTGGGGCCAACGTCCTGACTTTC
V: TRBV5-1; D: NA; size: NA; J: TRBJ1-1; CDR3: CASSPSGQEAFF; DNA: TGCGCCAGCAGCCCATCCGGACAGGAAGCTTTCTTT
V: TRBV9; D: NA; size: NA; J: TRBJ2-3; CDR3: CASSETRTDTQYF; DNA: TGTGCCAGCAGCGAGACTAGAACGGATACGCAGTATTTT
V: TRBV4-1; D: TRBD1; size: NA; J: TRBJ1-5; CDR3: CASSLQGTGQPQHF; DNA: TGCGCCAGCAGCCTACAGGGGACTGGTCAGCCCCAGCATTTT
V: TRBV7-9; D: NA; size: NA; J: TRBJ1-3; CDR3: CASSLEGPRSGNTIYF; DNA: TGTGCCAGCAGCTTAGAGGGGCCCCGCTCTGGAAACACCATATATTTT
V: TRBV4-1; D: NA; size: NA; J: TRBJ2-2; CDR3: CASSQGEVYGLELFF; DNA: TGCGCCAGCAGCCAAGGCGAAGTATACGGGTTGGAGCTGTTTTTT
V: TRBV28; D: TRBD1; size: NA; J: TRBJ2-4; CDR3: CASQGAAKNIQYF; DNA: TGTGCCAGTCAGGGGGCTGCCAAAAACATTCAGTACTTC
V: TRBV28; D: TRBD2; size: NA; J: TRBJ2-6; CDR3: CASMGLAETGANVLTF; DNA: TGTGCCAGCATGGGGCTAGCGGAAACTGGGGCCAACGTCCTGACTTTC
V: TRBV30; D: NA; size: NA; J: TRBJ1-2; CDR3: CAWSHAAASYGYTF; DNA: TGTGCCTGGAGTCACGCGGCGGCGAGCTATGGCTACACCTTC
V: TRBV19; D: NA; size: once; J: TRBJ1-5; CDR3: CASSMGGANQPQHF; DNA: TGTGCCAGTAGTATGGGGGGGGCAAATCAGCCCCAGCATTTT
V: TRBV7-9; D: TRBD2; size: NA; J: TRBJ2-1; CDR3: CASSFLSAGAHNEQFF; DNA: TGTGCCAGCAGCTTTTTGTCAGCGGGAGCCCACAATGAGCAGTTCTTC
V: TRBV11-2; D: NA; size: NA; J: TRBJ1-1; CDR3: CASSSSGDLGAFF; DNA: TGTGCCAGCAGCTCATCGGGGGACCTTGGAGCTTTCTTT
V: TRBV7-2; D: TRBD2; size: once; J: TRBJ2-7; CDR3: CASSLGVLAGDEQYF; DNA: TGTGCCAGCAGCTTAGGGGTCCTAGCGGGGGATGAGCAGTACTTC
V: TRBV4-1; D: NA; size: NA; J: TRBJ2-7; CDR3: CASSQAKDSYEQYF; DNA: TGCGCCAGCAGCCAAGCGAAGGACAGCTACGAGCAGTACTTC
V: TRBV4-1; D: TRBD2; size: NA; J: TRBJ2-1; CDR3: CASSRKVLAGGSDEQFF; DNA: TGCGCCAGCAGCCGTAAAGTCCTAGCGGGGGGGTCCGATGAGCAGTTCTTC
V: TRBV29-1; D: TRBD1; size: NA; J: TRBJ1-2; CDR3: CSVAVPHLDRVIHYGYTF; DNA: TGCAGCGTTGCGGTCCCCCATTTGGACAGGGTGATTCACTATGGCTACACCTTC
V: TRBV4-2; D: NA; size: NA; J: TRBJ1-4; CDR3: CASSQGVWGQLKEKLFF; DNA: TGTGCCAGCAGCCAAGGGGTATGGGGGCAGTTGAAAGAAAAACTGTTTTTT
V: TRBV6-1; D: TRBD2; size: NA; J: TRBJ2-7; CDR3: CASIPWSGSSYEQYF; DNA: TGTGCCAGCATCCCGTGGAGCGGGAGCTCCTACGAGCAGTACTTC
V: TRBV7-3; D: TRBD1; size: once; J: TRBJ2-1; CDR3: CASSTDRGNEQFF; DNA: TGTGCCAGCAGCACCGACAGGGGCAATGAGCAGTTCTTC
V: TRBV30; D: NA; size: NA; J: TRBJ1-1; CDR3: CAWSVLGNTEAFF; DNA: TGTGCCTGGAGTGTACTTGGGAACACTGAAGCTTTCTTT
V: TRBV6-6; D: NA; size: NA; J: TRBJ1-3; CDR3: CASTPRDSGNTIYF; DNA: TGTGCCAGCACCCCCCGGGATTCTGGAAACACCATATATTTT
V: TRBV7-8; D: NA; size: NA; J: TRBJ1-5; CDR3: CASSRGPAGNSNQPQHF; DNA: TGTGCCAGCAGCCGCGGGCCCGCGGGGAATAGCAATCAGCCCCAGCATTTT
V: TRBV7-9; D: TRBD1; size: NA; J: TRBJ1-4; CDR3: CASSLSVGITGQGLFF; DNA: TGTGCCAGCAGCTTATCCGTGGGGATTACGGGACAGGGCCTGTTTTTT
V: TRBV19; D: TRBD1; size: NA; J: TRBJ1-2; CDR3: CASSAEQGYYGYTF; DNA: TGTGCCAGTAGTGCCGAACAGGGGTACTATGGCTACACCTTC
V: TRBV7-8; D: NA; size: NA; J: TRBJ2-7; CDR3: CASSRIRAQGFYEQYF; DNA: TGTGCCAGCAGCCGAATTAGGGCGCAGGGCTTCTACGAGCAGTACTTC
V: TRBV7-2; D: TRBD2; size: few; J: TRBJ2-3; CDR3: CASSLLAGDPGTDTQYF; DNA: TGTGCCAGCAGCTTGTTAGCGGGGGACCCCGGCACAGATACGCAGTATTTT
V: TRBV5-1; D: TRBD1; size: NA; J: TRBJ1-6; CDR3: CASSSQGDSPLHF; DNA: TGCGCCAGCAGCTCCCAGGGGGATTCACCCCTCCACTTT
V: TRBV11-2; D: TRBD2; size: NA; J: TRBJ2-1; CDR3: CASSLGGRSTNEQFF; DNA: TGTGCCAGCAGCTTAGGCGGGAGATCAACGAATGAGCAGTTCTTC
V: TRBV4-3; D: NA; size: NA; J: TRBJ1-3; CDR3: CASSPKVQTGNTIYF; DNA: TGCGCCAGCAGCCCTAAGGTACAGACTGGAAACACCATATATTTT
V: TRBV27; D: TRBD1; size: NA; J: TRBJ1-5; CDR3: CASRRTGMTAQPQHF; DNA: TGTGCCAGCAGAAGGACAGGGATGACGGCTCAGCCCCAGCATTTT
V: TRBV30; D: TRBD1; size: NA; J: TRBJ1-5; CDR3: CACRDRGDQPQHF; DNA: TGTGCCTGCCGGGACAGGGGAGATCAGCCCCAGCATTTT
V: TRBV7-9; D: NA; size: NA; J: TRBJ1-5; CDR3: CASSPGVPGRGSNQPQHF; DNA: TGTGCCAGCAGCCCAGGGGTCCCGGGGAGGGGCAGCAATCAGCCCCAGCATTTT
V: TRBV30; D: NA; size: NA; J: TRBJ1-3; CDR3: CAWTGGVLSGNTIYF; DNA: TGTGCCTGGACTGGAGGAGTCCTCTCTGGAAACACCATATATTTT
V: TRBV11-3; D: NA; size: NA; J: TRBJ1-2; CDR3: CASSLGGQNNYGYTF; DNA: TGTGCCAGCAGCTTAGGGGGGCAGAATAACTATGGCTACACCTTC
V: TRBV30; D: NA; size: NA; J: TRBJ2-1; CDR3: CAWSLTSRLFF; DNA: TGTGCCTGGTCCTTAACTTCGCGGCTATTCTTC
V: TRBV10-1; D: TRBD2; size: NA; J: TRBJ2-2; CDR3: CASSEIAGAGELFF; DNA: TGCGCCAGCAGTGAGATAGCGGGAGCCGGGGAGCTGTTTTTT
V: TRBV7-6; D: NA; size: NA; J: TRBJ2-5; CDR3: CASSQGYQETQYF; DNA: TGTGCCAGCAGCCAGGGGTACCAAGAGACCCAGTACTTC
V: TRBV4-1; D: NA; size: few; J: TRBJ1-5; CDR3: CASGAGVDQPQHF; DNA: TGCGCCAGCGGGGCAGGGGTAGATCAGCCCCAGCATTTT
V: TRBV28; D: NA; size: NA; J: TRBJ2-7; CDR3: CAHGEARQQYF; DNA: TGTGCCCACGGGGAGGCCAGGCAGCAGTACTTC
V: TRBV9; D: NA; size: NA; J: TRBJ1-2; CDR3: CASSGWVAGRDYGYTF; DNA: TGTGCCAGCAGCGGATGGGTCGCAGGCCGAGACTATGGCTACACCTTC
V: TRBV10-1; D: NA; size: NA; J: TRBJ2-7; CDR3: CASSESIPGAYEQYF; DNA: TGCGCCAGCAGTGAGTCGATTCCGGGGGCCTACGAGCAGTACTTC
V: TRBV20-1; D: NA; size: NA; J: TRBJ1-1; CDR3: CSANRETEAFF; DNA: TGCAGTGCTAACAGAGAAACTGAAGCTTTCTTT
V: TRBV11-3; D: NA; size: NA; J: TRBJ2-2; CDR3: CASSSPRGRRVSGELFF; DNA: TGTGCCAGCAGCTCCCCCCGCGGGCGTAGAGTATCCGGGGAGCTGTTTTTT
V: TRBV11-1; D: NA; size: NA; J: TRBJ2-7; CDR3: CASSLGRGPSYEQYF; DNA: TGTGCCAGCAGCTTAGGGCGGGGTCCCTCCTACGAGCAGTACTTC
V: TRBV6-5; D: TRBD1; size: NA; J: TRBJ1-5; CDR3: CASRLQGAREPQHF; DNA: TGTGCCAGCAGACTACAGGGGGCGAGGGAGCCCCAGCATTTT
V: TRBV6-6; D: NA; size: NA; J: TRBJ1-5; CDR3: CASSYLQSNQPQHF; DNA: TGTGCCAGCAGTTACTTACAGAGCAATCAGCCCCAGCATTTT
V: TRBV12-5; D: NA; size: NA; J: TRBJ1-1; CDR3: CASGLVRGGLNTEAFF; DNA: TGTGCTAGTGGTTTGGTACGGGGGGGATTGAACACTGAAGCTTTCTTT
V: TRBV7-9; D: NA; size: NA; J: TRBJ1-5; CDR3: CASSLESGGNQPQHF; DNA: TGTGCCAGCAGCTTAGAATCAGGGGGCAATCAGCCCCAGCATTTT
V: TRBV15; D: TRBD2; size: NA; J: TRBJ2-1; CDR3: CATSFGSGRGEQFF; DNA: TGTGCCACCAGCTTCGGGAGTGGGAGGGGTGAGCAGTTCTTC
V: TRBV18; D: NA; size: NA; J: TRBJ2-1; CDR3: CASSPFGTMTFNEQFF; DNA: TGTGCCAGCTCACCATTTGGGACAATGACATTCAATGAGCAGTTCTTC
V: TRBV18; D: TRBD1; size: NA; J: TRBJ1-2; CDR3: CASSQGTGVGGYTF; DNA: TGTGCCAGCTCACAAGGGACAGGGGTAGGTGGCTACACCTTC